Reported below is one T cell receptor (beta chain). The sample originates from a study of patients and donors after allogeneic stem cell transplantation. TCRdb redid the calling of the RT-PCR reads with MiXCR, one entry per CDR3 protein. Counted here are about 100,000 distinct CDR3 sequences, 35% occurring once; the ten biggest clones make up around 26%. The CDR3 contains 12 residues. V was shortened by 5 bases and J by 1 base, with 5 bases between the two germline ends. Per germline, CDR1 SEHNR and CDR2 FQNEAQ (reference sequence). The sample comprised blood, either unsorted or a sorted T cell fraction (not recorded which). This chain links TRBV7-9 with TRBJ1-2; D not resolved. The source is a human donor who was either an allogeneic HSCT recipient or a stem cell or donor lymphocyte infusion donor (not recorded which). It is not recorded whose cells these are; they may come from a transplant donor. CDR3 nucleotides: TGTGCCAGCAGCCTAGATAACTATGGCTACACCTTC. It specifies CASSLDNYGYTF.